A single sample is the source of the 12 T cell receptor beta chains below, sequenced in a study of tumor-infiltrating lymphocytes in localized non-small cell lung cancer. Sequencing used immunoSEQ multiplex PCR; TCRdb keeps in-frame clones, though not all of them. The data contain roughly 20,000 clones, approximately 80% of them singletons. Sequencing input: lung tumor tissue. These receptors all come from a human donor with non-small cell lung cancer.

The genes are TRBV27 and TRBJ1-2; no firm D call. CDR1 MNHEY and CDR2 SMNVEV come from the germline V gene (reference sequence). Between the trimmed V and J ends, which lost 3 bases and 4 bases, there was a span of 15 bases. The CDR3 sequence is 15 residues long. The CDR3 bases are TGTGCCAGCAGTTTCAAGGTGCCGGGGAGCTATGGCTACACCTTC. Translating it yields CASSFKVPGSYGYTF.

This chain uses TRBV6-1 with TRBJ1-1, with D tentatively TRBD1 (6 bases). The germline gives CDR1 MNHNS, CDR2 SASEGT. The CDR3 totals 13 residues. V dropped 8 bases and J dropped 1 base, with 11 bases sitting between them. The CDR3 here is CASREQGNTEAFF. CDR3 in DNA: TGTGCCAGCCGCGAACAGGGGAACACTGAAGCTTTCTTT.

CDR3 in DNA: TGTGCCAGCAGCGGCCCCCAGGGGAAGGCTAATGAAAAACTGTTTTTT. The encoded protein is CASSGPQGKANEKLFF. The chain links TRBV7-8 to TRBJ1-4, with D possibly matching TRBD1 (6 bases). V was trimmed by 5 bases and J by 3 bases, leaving 16 bases between them. This CDR3 spans 16 amino acids. Looked up from germline, CDR1 is SGHVS and CDR2 is FQNEAQ.

J is TRBJ2-7 and V is TRBV28; 7 bases are shared with TRBD2. Germline V gives CDR1 MDHEN, CDR2 SYDVKM. The V segment lost 6 bases and the J segment 7 bases; nucleotides outside the gene matches: 12. There are 14 residues in the CDR3. This chain's CDR3 is CASSLLATLGEQYF. CDR3 DNA sequence: TGTGCCAGCAGCCTACTAGCGACGTTGGGGGAGCAGTACTTC.

The genes are TRBV5-1 and TRBJ1-1, with 8 bases fitting TRBD1. This CDR3 is 13 amino acids long. V lost 1 base to trimming and J lost 5 bases; unmatched junction nucleotides: 1. Looked up from germline, CDR1 is SGHRS and CDR2 is YFSETQ. For the CDR3, the DNA is TGCGCCAGCAGCTTGTGGACAGGGACTGAAGCTTTCTTT. As protein: CASSLWTGTEAFF.

V gene TRBV11-2 combines with J gene TRBJ1-1, with 8 bases aligning to TRBD1. V was clipped by 2 bases and J by 11 bases; unmatched bases: 7. The CDR3 contains 13 residues. CDR1 is SGHAT, CDR2 FQNNGV, per germline. CDR3 coding DNA: TGTGCCAGCAGCTTATTGACAGGGGCCCCGGCTTTCTTT. Amino acid sequence: CASSLLTGAPAFF.

This rearrangement joins TRBV9 to TRBJ1-3, with 10 nucleotides matching TRBD1. Germline CDR1 is SGDLS and CDR2 is YYNGEE. The trim removed 7 bases at V and 6 bases at J, leaving 19 bases unmatched. CDR3 length: 18 amino acids. This CDR3 reads CASLPGDGQGVSANTIYF. DNA for the CDR3: TGTGCCAGCCTCCCAGGAGATGGACAGGGGGTTTCGGCAAACACCATATATTTT.

The rearrangement joins TRBV7-2 to TRBJ2-5; TRBD2 aligns across 10 bases. The CDR3 runs 14 residues. V gave up 3 bases and J gave up 6 bases; unmatched junction bases: 4. From germline, CDR1 is SGHTA and CDR2 FQGNSA. CDR3 DNA sequence: TGTGCCAGCAGCTTCGGGACTAGCGCAAAGACCCAGTACTTC. This translates into CASSFGTSAKTQYF.

The chain combines TRBV10-1 with TRBJ2-3; perhaps TRBD2 as D (6 bases). Trimming took off 0 bases at V and 4 bases at J, with 8 bases between the two ends. From germline, CDR1 is WNHNN and CDR2 SYGVQD (reference sequence). The length of the CDR3 is 14 residues. The CDR3 sequence: CASSESWGADTQYF. The DNA for the CDR3 is TGCGCCAGCAGTGAGTCGTGGGGGGCAGATACGCAGTATTTT.

This chain links TRBV14 with TRBJ2-1, with 10 bases matching TRBD2. This CDR3 has 17 amino acids. Germline V gene lookup returns CDR1 SGHDN and CDR2 FVKESK. Losses at the gene ends were 2 bases for V and 4 bases for J; bases not matched to a gene: 8. Here the CDR3 reads CASSQRGGTSAYNEQFF. The CDR3 DNA reads as TGTGCCAGCAGCCAAAGGGGTGGGACTAGCGCATACAATGAGCAGTTCTTC. Together with reference TRBV14 and TRBJ2-1, the CDR3 gives the full variable domain: EAGVTQFPSHSVIEKGQTVTLRCDPISGHDNLYWYRRVMGKEIKFLLHFVKESKQDESGMPNNRFLAERTGGTYSTLKVQPAELEDSGVYFCASSQRGGTSAYNEQFFGPGTRLTVL.

V gene TRBV5-1 combines with J gene TRBJ1-5, with D perhaps matching TRBD1 (5 bases). The CDR3 length is 13 residues. V gave up 3 bases and J gave up 7 bases, with 11 bases separating them. CDR1 SGHRS and CDR2 YFSETQ come from the germline V gene. CDR3 nucleotide sequence: TGCGCCAGCAGCTCCTGGGGGGAACAGCCCCAGCATTTT. Translation: CASSSWGEQPQHF.

The chain joins TRBV7-2 to TRBJ2-6; the D is unclear. The germline CDR1 and CDR2 sequences are SGHTA and FQGNSA. V lost 1 base to trimming and J lost 12 bases, with 13 bases between them. This CDR3 has 14 residues. The CDR3 is CASSLELTASVLTF. As DNA, the CDR3 is TGTGCCAGCAGCTTAGAGTTGACCGCGAGCGTCCTGACTTTC.